This TCR beta chain was obtained from a study of T cells in Graves' hyperthyroidism and ophthalmopathy. The CDR3 totals 15 residues. CDR1 and CDR2 (germline): MDHEN, SYDVKM. V gave up 11 bases and J gave up 3 bases, with 20 bases separating them. Researchers took RNA transcripts and amplified the TCR beta CDR3 regions from them. TCR CDR3 underwent first-round RT-PCR with the HTBI primer set. MiXCR was run by TCRdb on the multiplex PCR reads, yielding one entry per CDR3 protein. In the table there are approximately 430,000 distinct CDR3 sequences, around 14% of which are singletons. Graves' hyperthyroidism was deemed stable absent ophthalmopathy progression within 18 months.

The TCR was taken from a woman younger than 30 with Graves' hyperthyroidism. The rearrangement joins TRBV28 to TRBJ1-5; D gene ambiguous. The sample was blood. CDR3 protein: CAGTKQDGANQPQHF. CDR3 DNA sequence: TGTGCCGGCACTAAACAAGACGGTGCCAATCAGCCCCAGCATTTT.